This is a list of T cell receptor beta chains from one sample in a study of T cells after yellow fever vaccination. TCRdb ran MiXCR on the 5' RACE reads and lists one entry per CDR3 protein. The sample carries some 200,000 distinct CDR3 sequences, approximately 3.2% recorded once. Source: CD4+ T cells sorted from PBMCs, taken 10 days after the yellow fever booster vaccination. Every receptor here comes from a man younger than 35 who received the YFV17D yellow fever vaccine. CDR3s include the opening cysteine and the closing phenylalanine or tryptophan. The D gene is left open where the match is weak.

D: .
V: TRBV5-4
length: 14
J: TRBJ1-2
CDR3: CASSPLRANYGYTF

D: TRBD2
V: TRBV7-2
length: 19
J: TRBJ2-5
CDR3: CASSFKYSSGGPYQETQYF

D: TRBD1
V: TRBV12-3/TRBV12-4
length: 14
J: TRBJ1-2
CDR3: CASSYNRAGGGYTF

D: .
V: TRBV27
length: 14
J: TRBJ2-1
CDR3: CASSSRASYNEQFF

D: .
V: TRBV20-1
length: 15
J: TRBJ1-5
CDR3: CSARDRGDNNQPQHF

D: TRBD2
V: TRBV7-2
length: 16
J: TRBJ2-3
CDR3: CASSATLAGLSDTQYF

D: .
V: TRBV12-3/TRBV12-4
length: 14
J: TRBJ1-6
CDR3: CASSLMGDNSPLHF

D: .
V: TRBV6-6
length: 14
J: TRBJ1-4
CDR3: CASIKTRQHEKLFF

D: TRBD2
V: TRBV7-6
length: 15
J: TRBJ2-5
CDR3: CASSLSGGAIKTQYF

D: .
V: TRBV24-1
length: 11
J: TRBJ2-1
CDR3: CATGSYNEQFF

D: TRBD2
V: TRBV7-2
length: 15
J: TRBJ2-3
CDR3: CASSFGSGGAGTQYF

D: .
V: TRBV5-1
length: 14
J: TRBJ1-4
CDR3: CASSTQTRNEKLFF

D: .
V: TRBV28
length: 19
J: TRBJ2-6
CDR3: CASEGRVDSGSSGANVLTF

D: .
V: TRBV5-1
length: 14
J: TRBJ1-4
CDR3: CASSFRTTNEKLFF

D: .
V: TRBV2
length: 14
J: TRBJ2-2
CDR3: CASVPGTLSGELFF

D: .
V: TRBV4-1
length: 11
J: TRBJ2-5
CDR3: CASSQEETQYF

D: .
V: TRBV7-9
length: 17
J: TRBJ1-4
CDR3: CASSGMTGRLANEKLFF

D: .
V: TRBV7-2
length: 15
J: TRBJ1-5
CDR3: CASSLAGPNNQPQHF

D: .
V: TRBV3-1
length: 14
J: TRBJ1-5
CDR3: CASSQAGADQPQHF

D: .
V: TRBV18
length: 15
J: TRBJ1-1
CDR3: CASSPSTATNTEAFF

D: TRBD2
V: TRBV10-3
length: 17
J: TRBJ2-3
CDR3: CAIPTSGGARFADTQYF

D: TRBD1
V: TRBV7-8
length: 17
J: TRBJ1-5
CDR3: CASSLVGVGTGTQPQHF

D: TRBD1
V: TRBV10-3
length: 14
J: TRBJ2-7
CDR3: CAISEGRGPDEQYF

D: TRBD2
V: TRBV20-1
length: 14
J: TRBJ2-5
CDR3: CSAFLAGASPRQYF

D: TRBD1
V: TRBV18
length: 13
J: TRBJ1-1
CDR3: CASSETGSTEAFF

D: .
V: TRBV19
length: 12
J: TRBJ1-2
CDR3: CASSIDTYGYTF

D: .
V: TRBV5-1
length: 16
J: TRBJ2-3
CDR3: CASSWGLGGAPDTQYF

D: TRBD1
V: TRBV12-3/TRBV12-4
length: 13
J: TRBJ1-2
CDR3: CASSPDRAYGYTF

D: .
V: TRBV20-1
length: 13
J: TRBJ1-1
CDR3: CSARGRLDTEAFF

D: .
V: TRBV4-3
length: 15
J: TRBJ2-6
CDR3: CASSHPGPGANVLTF

D: .
V: TRBV7-2
length: 14
J: TRBJ2-3
CDR3: CASSLPTGVGTQYF

D: .
V: TRBV5-5
length: 13
J: TRBJ2-2
CDR3: CASSLVDTGELFF